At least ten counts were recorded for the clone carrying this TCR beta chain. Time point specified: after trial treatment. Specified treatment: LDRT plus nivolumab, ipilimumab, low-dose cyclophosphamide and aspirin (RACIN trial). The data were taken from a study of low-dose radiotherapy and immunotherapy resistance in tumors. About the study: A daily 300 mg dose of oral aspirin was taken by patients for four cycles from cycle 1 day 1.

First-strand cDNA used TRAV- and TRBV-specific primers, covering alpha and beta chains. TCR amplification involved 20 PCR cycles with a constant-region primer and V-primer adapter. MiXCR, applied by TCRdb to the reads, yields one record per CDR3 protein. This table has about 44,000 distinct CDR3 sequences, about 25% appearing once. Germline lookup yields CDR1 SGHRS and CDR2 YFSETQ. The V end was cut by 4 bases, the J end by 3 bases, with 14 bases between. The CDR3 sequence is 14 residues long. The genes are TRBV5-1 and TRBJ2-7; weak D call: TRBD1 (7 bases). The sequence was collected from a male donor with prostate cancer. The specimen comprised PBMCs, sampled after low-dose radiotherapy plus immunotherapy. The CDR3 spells CASSTGDSFYEQYF. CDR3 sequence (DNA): TGCGCCAGCAGCACGGGGGACAGCTTCTACGAGCAGTACTTC.